This TCR beta chain was retrieved from a study of blood T cell repertoires in COVID-19. Some clones are missing from TCRdb's copy, which holds only in-frame ones; the method was immunoSEQ multiplex PCR. Seen here are approximately 120,000 clones, roughly 87% observed once, and the top ten hold approximately 6.6%. This clone showed up just once. This CDR3 has 16 amino acids. The ends lost 4 bases at V and 5 bases at J; junction bases unmatched: 13. Germline CDR1 reads MNHEY; CDR2 reads SVGEGT. Material for sequencing was peripheral blood. The sequence came from a man aged 80 or over with active or convalescent COVID-19. V is TRBV6-2 or TRBV6-3 and J is TRBJ2-7, with TRBD2 matching 8 bases. The CDR3 bases are TGTGCCAGCAGTTCCCCCCTCGGGAGGGAAAGGAACGAGCAGTACTTC. Amino acids: CASSSPLGRERNEQYF.